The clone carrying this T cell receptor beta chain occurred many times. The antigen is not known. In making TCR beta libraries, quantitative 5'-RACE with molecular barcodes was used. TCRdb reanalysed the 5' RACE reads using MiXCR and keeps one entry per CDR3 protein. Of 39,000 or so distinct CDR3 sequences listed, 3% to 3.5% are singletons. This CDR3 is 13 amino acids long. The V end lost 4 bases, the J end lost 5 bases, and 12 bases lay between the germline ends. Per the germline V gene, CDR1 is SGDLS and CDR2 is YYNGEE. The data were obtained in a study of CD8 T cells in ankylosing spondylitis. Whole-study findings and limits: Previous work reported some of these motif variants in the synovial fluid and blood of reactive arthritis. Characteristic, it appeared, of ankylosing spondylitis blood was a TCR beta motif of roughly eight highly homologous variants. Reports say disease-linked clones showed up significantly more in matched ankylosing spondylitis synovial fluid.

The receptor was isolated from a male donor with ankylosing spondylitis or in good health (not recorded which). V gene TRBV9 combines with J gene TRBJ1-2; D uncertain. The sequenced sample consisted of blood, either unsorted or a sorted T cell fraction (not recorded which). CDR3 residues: CASSSPPRYGYTF. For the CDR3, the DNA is TGTGCCAGCAGCAGCCCCCCTCGTTATGGCTACACCTTC.